The T cell receptor beta chain under discussion was sequenced for a study of CD8 T cells in Susac syndrome. This clonotype has a single count. The CDR3 totals 15 residues. V gave up 1 base and J gave up 4 bases, with 10 bases separating them. Germline V CDR1 and CDR2: LGHDT, YNNKEL (reference sequence). RNA totalling 0.5 to 1 ug underwent reverse transcription with random hexamers. It was immunoSEQ multiplex PCR that amplified TCR beta CDR3 across 54 Vbeta and 13 Jbeta. TCRdb re-called the immunoSEQ multiplex PCR reads with MiXCR, one entry per CDR3 protein. Of approximately 300,000 distinct CDR3 sequences in the sample, roughly 90% were seen once.

The rearrangement joins TRBV3-1 to TRBJ2-2; D remains ambiguous. The sequence derives from a human donor with multiple sclerosis. Input material: CD8+ T cells from PBMCs. CDR3: CASSQASASTGELFF. The CDR3, as DNA: TGTGCCAGCAGCCAAGCGTCGGCGAGCACCGGGGAGCTGTTTTTT. Using reference TRBV3-1 and TRBJ2-2 for the parts outside the CDR3, the full variable domain is DTAVSQTPKYLVTQMGNDKSIKCEQNLGHDTMYWYKQDSKKFLKIMFSYNNKELIINETVPNRFSPKSPDKAHLNLHINSLELGDSAVYFCASSQASASTGELFFGEGSRLTVL.